The 7 T cell receptor beta chains presented below share a single source sample, sequenced in a study of CD8+CD57+ T cells in acquired aplastic anemia. Both TCR beta VDJ combination and CDR3 sequence profiling were carried out. Genomic DNA was the template for this profiling. TCRdb processed the reads anew with MiXCR; each CDR3 protein has one entry. The table includes about 190,000 distinct CDR3 sequences, around half detected once. Sequenced material: sorted CD4+, CD8+, or CD8+CD57+ T cells (not recorded which) from PBMCs. The receptors stem from a human donor in good health, serving as a control.

This clonotype was recorded only once. This may come from a read error, since a much larger clone is one base off. The CDR3, as DNA: TGTGCCAGCAGCCAAACCGCTAGCGGTTACAGGGTCTTC. It specifies CASSQTASGYRVF. The chain couples TRBV3-1 to TRBJ2-1, with a tentative D call TRBD2 (7 bases). Germline V gene data show CDR1 as LGHDT and CDR2 as YNNKEL (reference sequence). The CDR3 totals 13 residues.

This clonotype came up once. This sequence joins TRBV5-1 and TRBJ2-5; no reliable D call. This CDR3 comprises 13 residues. Looked up from germline, CDR1 is SGHRS and CDR2 is YFSETQ. V shed 3 bases and J shed 5 bases, with 11 bases lying between them. The CDR3 DNA sequence: TGCGCCAGCAGCTCCCAGATGAAGGAGACCCAGTACTTC. Amino acid sequence: CASSSQMKETQYF.

This clonotype was seen a few times. A much larger clone differs from this one at a single base, so this may be a read error. This chain connects TRBV7-9 to TRBJ2-2, with D perhaps TRBD1 or TRBD2 (6 bases each). Trimming took 5 bases from V and 6 from J, leaving 13 bases between them. Germline V gives CDR1 SEHNR, CDR2 FQNEAQ (reference sequence). The CDR3 length is 14 residues. CDR3 region: CASSGGGGPGELFF. Written as DNA, the CDR3 is TGTGCCAGCAGCGGAGGGGGTGGGCCCGGGGAGCTGTTTTTT.

At least ten counts were recorded for this clonotype. This sequence joins TRBV7-6 and TRBJ1-4; tentative D call: TRBD1 (6 bases). V shed 2 bases and J shed 3 bases, with 19 bases lying between them. CDR3 length: 18 amino acids. The germline gives CDR1 SGHVS, CDR2 FNYEAQ. The CDR3 region is CASSLLGGGPASNEKLFF. In DNA, the CDR3 is TGTGCCAGCAGCTTACTCGGAGGGGGACCTGCATCTAATGAAAAACTGTTTTTT.

This clonotype was observed at least ten times. The chain uses TRBV20-1 and TRBJ2-7; D is unresolved. CDR1 is DFQATT, CDR2 SNEGSKA, per germline (reference sequence). This CDR3 comprises 13 residues. Between the trimmed V and J ends, which lost 6 bases and 6 bases, there was a span of 18 bases. The CDR3 loop is CSASIRVSSEQYF. The CDR3, as DNA: TGCAGTGCGAGTATACGGGTGTCTAGCGAGCAGTACTTC.

This clonotype has only one observation. J is TRBJ1-2 and V is TRBV7-9; D gene unclear. The CDR3 runs to 14 residues. Trimming took off 5 bases at V and 4 bases at J, with 14 bases between the two ends. Germline V lookup: CDR1 SEHNR, CDR2 FQNEAQ (reference sequence). CDR3 DNA: TGTGCCAGCAGCGATCGGGAAAGGAGCTATGGCTACACCTTC. Its protein is CASSDRERSYGYTF.

This sequence joins TRBV25-1 and TRBJ1-1; 7 nucleotides match TRBD1. The CDR3 consists of 14 residues. Germline V gene data show CDR1 as MGHDK and CDR2 as SYGVNS. J gave up 1 base and V 4 bases, and 3 bases lay outside the gene matches. CDR3 region: CASSATGWNTEAFF. In DNA, the CDR3 is TGTGCCAGCAGTGCGACAGGGTGGAACACTGAAGCTTTCTTT.